This TCR beta chain stems from a study of shared clonotypes between healthy human individuals. The CDR3 has 15 amino acids. Deletions cut 4 bases from V and 4 bases from J, with 14 bases between. Per the germline V gene, CDR1 is SNHLY and CDR2 is FYNNEI. Every one of the donors was a Caucasian adult that lived in Nashville, Tennessee. An even split of each subset's genomic DNA across several immunoSEQ plates was performed. The authors ran unsorted PBMC replicate PCRs on 300 ng DNA, 25,000 to 35,000 T cell genomes. Sequencing used immunoSEQ multiplex PCR; TCRdb keeps in-frame clones, though not all of them. The sample consists of 400,000 to 600,000 clones, about four fifths of them appearing once.

Sequenced input: PBMCs. This clonotype was obtained from a woman aged 35 to 49 in good health. Some clones in this sample may be carry-over from other donors' samples. The gene calls are TRBV2 and TRBJ1-5; D is unclear. The CDR3 bases are TGTGCCAGCAGTGGTCCGGGCGGCGGTAATCAGCCCCAGCATTTT. Residues: CASSGPGGGNQPQHF.